The TCR beta chain under discussion was sequenced for a study of cytomegalovirus exposure and HLA in healthy donors. Study summary: The study's early data release held around 85 million unique TCRs from HLA-typed donors. Study-level results: Donor immune exposure was known only as CMV serostatus.

Each donor's status was that of a healthy bone marrow donor. Primers: 60 Vbeta forward and 13 Jbeta reverse. Sequencing was performed with immunoSEQ multiplex PCR; in TCRdb, only in-frame clones are kept and a portion is missing. The sample holds about 140,000 clones, around 84% seen once. Details on this clone: Its antigen is undetermined.

Sequenced: PBMCs. This receptor was taken from a boy aged 2 to 10 in good health and CMV-seronegative.

In nucleotides, the CDR3 is TGTGCCTGGAGTGTACAGGTTCGTGCTGGAAACACCATATATTTT. Translating gives CAWSVQVRAGNTIYF. The V call is TRBV30, the J call TRBJ1-3, with D perhaps TRBD1 (5 bases). The CDR3 is 15 amino acids. CDR1 is GTSNPN, CDR2 SVGIG, per germline (reference sequence). Between the trimmed V and J ends, which lost 0 bases and 2 bases, there was a span of 11 bases. Variable domain in full (rest from reference TRBV30 and TRBJ1-3): SQTIHQWPATLVQPVGSPLSLECTVEGTSNPNLYWYRQAAGRGLQLLFYSVGIGQISSEVPQNLSASRPQDRQFILSSKKLLLSDSGFYLCAWSVQVRAGNTIYFGEGSWLTVV.